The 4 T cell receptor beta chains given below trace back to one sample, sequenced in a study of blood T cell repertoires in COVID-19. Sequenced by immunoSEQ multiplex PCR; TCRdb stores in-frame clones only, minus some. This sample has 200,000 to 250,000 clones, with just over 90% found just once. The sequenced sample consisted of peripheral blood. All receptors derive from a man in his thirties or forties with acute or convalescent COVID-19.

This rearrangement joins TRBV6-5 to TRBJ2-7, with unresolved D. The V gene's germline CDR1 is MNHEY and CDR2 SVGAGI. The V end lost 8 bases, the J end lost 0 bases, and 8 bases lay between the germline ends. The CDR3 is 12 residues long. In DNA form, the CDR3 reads TGTGCCAGCTTGGGCAGCTCCTACGAGCAGTACTTC. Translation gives CASLGSSYEQYF.

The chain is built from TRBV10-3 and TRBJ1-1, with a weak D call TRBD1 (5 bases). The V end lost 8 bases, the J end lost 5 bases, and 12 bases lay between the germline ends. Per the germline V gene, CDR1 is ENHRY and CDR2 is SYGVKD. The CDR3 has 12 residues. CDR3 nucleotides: TGTGCCATCTCTAAAGGGGCGACTGAAGCTTTCTTT. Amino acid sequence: CAISKGATEAFF.

The chain's CDR3 is CASPPVKGLSLGGGELFF. Here the CDR3 DNA reads TGTGCCAGCCCCCCGGTGAAGGGACTTAGCTTAGGAGGTGGGGAGCTGTTTTTT. The chain has TRBV2 and TRBJ2-2, with D perhaps matching TRBD2 (6 bases). V lost 8 bases, J lost 8 bases, and 30 bases lay in between. Germline loops: CDR1 SNHLY, CDR2 FYNNEI. The CDR3 contains 18 residues.

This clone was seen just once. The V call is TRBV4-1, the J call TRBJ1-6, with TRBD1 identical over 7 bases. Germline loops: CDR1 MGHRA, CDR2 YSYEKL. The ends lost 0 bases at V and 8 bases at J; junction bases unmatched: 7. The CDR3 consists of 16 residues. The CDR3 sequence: CASSQEKGARDSPLHF. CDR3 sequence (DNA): TGCGCCAGCAGCCAAGAGAAGGGGGCTCGTGATTCACCCCTCCACTTT.